The 30 T cell receptor beta chains below come from one sample, sequenced in a study of cytomegalovirus exposure and HLA in healthy donors. With 60 Vbeta and 13 Jbeta primers, the PCR was carried out. Here immunoSEQ multiplex PCR was the method, and the copy in TCRdb shows in-frame clones only, minus some. Among fewer than 250,000 clones, roughly 83% were seen once, and the ten largest hold approximately 1.4%. The material sequenced was PBMCs. The receptors were gathered from a woman aged 45-65 years in good health and CMV-seronegative.

V gene TRBV4-3 combines with J gene TRBJ2-2, with a possible D match to TRBD2 (5 bases). V was pared by 6 bases and J by 5 bases, with 13 bases between. The CDR3 runs to 14 residues. Germline V lookup: CDR1 LGHNA, CDR2 YSLEER. CDR3: CASRRAFQTGELFF. The CDR3 coding sequence is TGCGCCAGCAGGAGGGCCTTTCAAACCGGGGAGCTGTTTTTT.

The CDR3 nucleotides read TGTGCCAGCAGTTCAGGGGGCAAGAAAGATACGCAGTATTTT. Translating gives CASSSGGKKDTQYF. The rearrangement links TRBV28 to TRBJ2-3; 8 positions agree with TRBD1. The V gene end was trimmed by 4 bases and the J gene end by 5 bases; junction bases not matched to a gene: 5. The germline V gene encodes CDR1 MDHEN and CDR2 SYDVKM. The CDR3 contains 14 residues.

The chain couples TRBV4-3 to TRBJ2-2; TRBD2 matches at 8 bases. The trim removed 0 bases at V and 6 bases at J, leaving 15 bases unmatched. Germline V gene data show CDR1 as LGHNA and CDR2 as YSLEER. The CDR3 has 19 residues. CDR3 DNA sequence: TGCGCCAGCAGCCAAGATATATCGAGCGGGAGTTTTGGGGCCGGGGAGCTGTTTTTT. This codes for CASSQDISSGSFGAGELFF.

The rearrangement joins TRBV6-1 to TRBJ2-1; maybe TRBD2 (6 bases). This CDR3 has 16 residues. Germline lookup yields CDR1 MNHNS and CDR2 SASEGT. The ends were cut back, 4 bases at V and 1 base at J, with 14 bases in the middle. Here the CDR3 reads CASSGMGLESYNEQFF. CDR3 DNA sequence: TGTGCCAGCAGTGGGATGGGACTGGAGTCCTACAATGAGCAGTTCTTC.

V gene TRBV6-6 combines with J gene TRBJ2-7; 9 positions match TRBD1. This CDR3 spans 13 amino acids. V gave up 6 bases and J gave up 5 bases; unmatched junction bases: 5. CDR1 is MNHNY and CDR2 is SVGAGI in the germline V gene (reference sequence). The DNA of the CDR3 is TGTGCCAGCAGAAACAGGGGGCTGAACGAGCAGTACTTC. It yields the protein CASRNRGLNEQYF.

This chain joins TRBV4-1 and TRBJ1-2; TRBD1 matches 7 bases. V was pared by 3 bases and J by 1 base, with 5 bases of the junction left unmatched. Germline CDR1 and CDR2: MGHRA and YSYEKL. The CDR3 runs 15 residues. CDR3 protein: CASSQGGQNNYGYTF. The CDR3 DNA reads as TGCGCCAGCAGCCAGGGGGGACAGAATAACTATGGCTACACCTTC.

J is TRBJ1-1 and V is TRBV19; no clear D. Deletions cut 1 base from V and 5 bases from J, with 11 bases between. The CDR3 totals 14 residues. Germline CDR1 reads LNHDA; CDR2 reads SQIVND (reference sequence). The CDR3 DNA reads TGTGCCAGTAGTATAGGGGCCCCGTGGACTGAAGCTTTCTTT. Amino acids: CASSIGAPWTEAFF. Full variable domain (rest looked up from reference TRBV19 and TRBJ1-1): DGGITQSPKYLFRKEGQNVTLSCEQNLNHDAMYWYRQDPGQGLRLIYYSQIVNDFQKGDIAEGYSVSREKKESFPLTVTSAQKNPTAFYLCASSIGAPWTEAFFGQGTRLTVV.

The V gene is TRBV6-5, the J gene TRBJ2-7, with D possibly TRBD1 on 6 matching bases. This CDR3 has 15 amino acids. V gave up 7 bases and J gave up 1 base, with 17 bases separating them. Germline CDR1 reads MNHEY; CDR2 reads SVGAGI. The chain's CDR3 is CASIPGRQDSYEQYF. CDR3 DNA: TGTGCCAGCATTCCAGGTCGACAGGATTCCTACGAGCAGTACTTC.

The chain recombines TRBV4-1 with TRBJ2-1; D is unresolved. The CDR3 runs 15 residues. From germline, CDR1 is MGHRA and CDR2 YSYEKL. V dropped 5 bases and J dropped 7 bases, with 18 bases sitting between them. This CDR3 is CASSEPRKLGNEQFF. CDR3 bases: TGCGCCAGCAGCGAACCTAGGAAGTTGGGTAATGAGCAGTTCTTC.

The rearrangement uses TRBV2 and TRBJ1-1, with D possibly matching TRBD1 (6 bases). The CDR3 sequence is 17 residues long. V gave up 1 base and J gave up 1 base, with 16 bases separating them. CDR1 SNHLY and CDR2 FYNNEI come from the germline V gene. For the CDR3, the DNA is TGTGCCAGCAGTGAAGGGCTTGGAGGGGGGGCGAACACTGAAGCTTTCTTT. It encodes CASSEGLGGGANTEAFF.

The CDR3 is CASSLVGRASGGELFF. CDR3 coding DNA: TGTGCCAGCAGCTTAGTCGGGAGGGCCTCAGGCGGGGAGCTGTTTTTT. The J gene is TRBJ2-2, the V gene TRBV11-2; 8 nucleotides match TRBD2. The germline V gene encodes CDR1 SGHAT and CDR2 FQNNGV. With 1 base clipped from V and 7 bases from J, the junction kept 8 bases outside the gene matches. The CDR3 extends over 16 amino acids.

The chain is built from TRBV15 and TRBJ2-7; the match to TRBD2 covers 10 bases. Unmatched junction bases numbered 8, after V lost 3 bases and J lost 3 bases. The CDR3 has 16 amino acids. Germline V gene lookup returns CDR1 LNHNV and CDR2 YYDKDF (reference sequence). The CDR3 reads CATSSFRTSGDYEQYF. The CDR3 DNA follows: TGTGCCACCAGCAGCTTTAGAACTAGCGGGGACTACGAGCAGTACTTC.

This clone was recorded a few times. The V call is TRBV5-6, the J call TRBJ1-1; 8 nucleotides align to TRBD1. The CDR3 extends over 16 amino acids. Germline CDR1 is SGHDT and CDR2 is YYEEEE. Trimming took 0 bases from V and 3 from J; bases not matched to a gene: 7. In DNA, the CDR3 is TGTGCCAGCAGCTTGGTCCCGACAGGGGCGGACACTGAAGCTTTCTTT. Translating it yields CASSLVPTGADTEAFF.

The chain links TRBV19 to TRBJ2-2; a weak D match, TRBD2 (5 bases). From germline, CDR1 is LNHDA and CDR2 SQIVND (reference sequence). CDR3 length equals 15 residues. V gave up 7 bases and J gave up 0 bases, with 12 bases separating them. The CDR3 coding sequence is TGTGCCAGTACCTTCACTAGGTCGAACACCGGGGAGCTGTTTTTT. It encodes CASTFTRSNTGELFF.

The CDR3 is CASSLFSVTQNTEAFF. The CDR3 DNA is TGTGCCAGCAGTTTATTTTCGGTGACTCAGAACACTGAAGCTTTCTTT. The chain combines TRBV28 with TRBJ1-1, with D uncertain. The CDR3 runs to 16 residues. Germline V lookup: CDR1 MDHEN, CDR2 SYDVKM. V lost 1 base and J 1 base, leaving 13 bases between the germline ends.

V and J are TRBV29-1 and TRBJ2-5, with 7 bases matching TRBD1. Per germline, CDR1 SQVTM and CDR2 ANQGSEA. The CDR3 contains 12 residues. V lost 7 bases and J lost 4; bases outside the gene matches: 6. The CDR3 nucleotides read TGCAGCGCTGACAGGGAATCAGAGACCCAGTACTTC. This translates into CSADRESETQYF. Supplemented by reference TRBV29-1 and TRBJ2-5, the full variable domain reads SAVISQKPSRDICQRGTSLTIQCQVDSQVTMMFWYRQQPGQSLTLIATANQGSEATYESGFVIDKFPISRPNLTFSTLTVSNMSPEDSSIYLCSADRESETQYFGPGTRLLVL.

The J gene is TRBJ2-7, the V gene TRBV28, with 12 bases that match TRBD1. Germline loops: CDR1 MDHEN, CDR2 SYDVKM. The CDR3 has 13 residues. J gave up 7 bases and V 6 bases, and 4 bases lay outside the gene matches. CDR3 DNA sequence: TGTGCCAGCAGGGGACAGGGGGCGGGAGAGCAGTACTTC. Translating gives CASRGQGAGEQYF.

This rearrangement joins TRBV9 to TRBJ2-1; a weak D match, TRBD2 (6 bases). Trimming shortened V by 0 bases and J by 14 bases, and 15 bases separated the two germline ends. Germline loops: CDR1 SGDLS, CDR2 YYNGEE. This CDR3 spans 13 amino acids. Here the CDR3 reads CASSVEGRGTEFF. For the CDR3, the DNA is TGTGCCAGCAGCGTAGAGGGCCGGGGGACGGAGTTCTTC.

The V gene is TRBV19, the J gene TRBJ1-4; D possibly corresponds to TRBD1 (5 bases). The V end lost 10 bases, the J end lost 0 bases, and 9 bases lay between the germline ends. The V gene's germline CDR1 is LNHDA and CDR2 SQIVND (reference sequence). The CDR3 runs 13 residues. The DNA of the CDR3 is TGTGCCACCCGGGGGGCAACTAATGAAAAACTGTTTTTT. Protein sequence: CATRGATNEKLFF.

This sequence joins TRBV7-2 and TRBJ2-1; 8 bases agree with TRBD2. The CDR3 totals 16 residues. V lost 6 bases to trimming and J lost 0 bases; unmatched junction nucleotides: 7. Per germline, CDR1 SGHTA and CDR2 FQGNSA. DNA of the CDR3: TGTGCCAGCAGAACGGGGGGGCCCAGCTCCTACAATGAGCAGTTCTTC. Residues: CASRTGGPSSYNEQFF.

The chain combines TRBV7-2 with TRBJ2-1; the D gene is possibly TRBD1 (6 bases). V was trimmed by 5 bases and J by 8 bases, leaving 13 bases between them. The CDR3 extends over 13 amino acids. Per the germline V gene, CDR1 is SGHTA and CDR2 is FQGNSA. Here the CDR3 reads CASSPTDSHEQFF. In DNA form, the CDR3 reads TGTGCCAGCAGCCCAACGGACAGCCATGAGCAGTTCTTC.

The V and J genes are TRBV18 and TRBJ1-1; 9 bases map to TRBD1. V gave up 5 bases and J gave up 3 bases; unmatched junction bases: 4. Germline V lookup: CDR1 KGHSH, CDR2 LQKENI. CDR3 length equals 14 residues. CDR3 amino acids: CASSIQGADTEAFF. CDR3 DNA sequence: TGTGCCAGCTCAATACAGGGGGCAGACACTGAAGCTTTCTTT.

This sequence joins TRBV4-3 and TRBJ1-2; D perhaps matches TRBD1 (6 bases). Germline loops: CDR1 LGHNA, CDR2 YSLEER. The CDR3 has 15 residues. V dropped 4 bases and J dropped 8 bases, with 20 bases sitting between them. The CDR3 loop reads CASSLYRADRGGYTF. The CDR3 DNA reads TGCGCCAGCAGCCTATACAGGGCGGACCGAGGGGGCTACACCTTC.

The gene calls are TRBV5-5 and TRBJ1-6, with TRBD1 matching over 7 bases. CDR1 and CDR2 (germline): SGHKS, YYEKEE (reference sequence). V shed 3 bases, J shed 2 bases, and the junction held 2 bases outside the gene matches. The CDR3 loop spans 15 amino acids. CDR3 region: CASSWDRAYNSPLHF. CDR3 sequence (DNA): TGTGCCAGCAGCTGGGACAGAGCCTATAATTCACCCCTCCACTTT.

This clone was seen more than once but under ten times. V is TRBV9 and J is TRBJ2-2; no clear D gene. The length of the CDR3 is 14 residues. Germline CDR1 SGDLS, CDR2 YYNGEE. The V end was cut by 0 bases, the J end by 4 bases, with 7 bases between. The CDR3 bases are TGTGCCAGCAGCGTAGGTCCGTCCACCGGGGAGCTGTTTTTT. Translated, it gives CASSVGPSTGELFF.

This clone was seen only once. The rearrangement links TRBV4-2 to TRBJ2-5, with D possibly being TRBD1 (6 bases). This CDR3 is 16 amino acids long. Germline CDR1 reads LGHNA; CDR2 reads YNFKEQ. V lost 3 bases and J lost 2, with 16 bases in between. The CDR3 DNA sequence: TGTGCCAGCAGCCATGTTGGTCAGACAGGTCAAGAGACCCAGTACTTC. As protein: CASSHVGQTGQETQYF.

The chain joins TRBV7-9 to TRBJ2-1; D is possibly TRBD2 (5 bases). The CDR3 has 15 residues. Germline values: CDR1 SEHNR, CDR2 FQNEAQ (reference sequence). V was pared by 3 bases and J by 0 bases, with 9 bases between. CDR3 sequence: CASSFSEISYNEQFF. CDR3 bases: TGTGCCAGCAGCTTTAGCGAAATCTCCTACAATGAGCAGTTCTTC.

The chain couples TRBV29-1 to TRBJ2-1; 8 bases map to TRBD1. The CDR3 runs to 13 residues. Germline loops: CDR1 SQVTM, CDR2 ANQGSEA. With V trimmed by 5 bases and J by 9 bases, 9 bases remained unmatched. The CDR3 DNA reads TGCAGCGTTACGACAGGGGCCGTCGGTGAGCAGTTCTTC. Protein sequence: CSVTTGAVGEQFF.

V and J are TRBV4-3 and TRBJ1-2; 7 nucleotides line up with TRBD1. The CDR3 has 15 amino acids. The V segment lost 0 bases and the J segment 7 bases; nucleotides outside the gene matches: 8. The germline CDR1 and CDR2 sequences are LGHNA and YSLEER. For the CDR3, the DNA is TGCGCCAGCAGCCAAGACGACAGGGTGAATGGTGGCTACACCTTC. Protein sequence: CASSQDDRVNGGYTF.

This rearrangement joins TRBV6-5 to TRBJ2-1; TRBD1 agrees at 7 bases. V shed 3 bases, J shed 8 bases, and the junction held 10 bases outside the gene matches. Germline V gene lookup returns CDR1 MNHEY and CDR2 SVGAGI. The CDR3 is 15 amino acids. The CDR3 coding sequence is TGTGCCAGCAGTTATAGGGGGCCCCTTGTGGATGAGCAGTTCTTC. Amino acid sequence: CASSYRGPLVDEQFF.